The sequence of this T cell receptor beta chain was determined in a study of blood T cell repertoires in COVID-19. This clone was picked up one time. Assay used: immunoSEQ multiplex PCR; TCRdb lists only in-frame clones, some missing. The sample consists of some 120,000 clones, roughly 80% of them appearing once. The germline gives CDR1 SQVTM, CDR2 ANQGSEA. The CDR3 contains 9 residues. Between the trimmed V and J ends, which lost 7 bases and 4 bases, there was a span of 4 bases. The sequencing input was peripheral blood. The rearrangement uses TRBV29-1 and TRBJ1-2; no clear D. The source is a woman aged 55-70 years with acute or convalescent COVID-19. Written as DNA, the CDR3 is TGCAGCGAGAGCTATGGCTACACCTTC. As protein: CSESYGYTF. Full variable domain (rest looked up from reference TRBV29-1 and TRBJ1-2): SAVISQKPSRDICQRGTSLTIQCQVDSQVTMMFWYRQQPGQSLTLIATANQGSEATYESGFVIDKFPISRPNLTFSTLTVSNMSPEDSSIYLCSESYGYTFGSGTRLTVV.